Below, 21 T cell receptor beta chains from the same sample are listed, as sequenced in a study of blood T cell repertoires in COVID-19. Assay used: immunoSEQ multiplex PCR; TCRdb lists only in-frame clones, some missing. This sample has tens of thousands of clones, with about 85% found just once. Source material: peripheral blood. Receptor source: a woman aged 60 to 75 with active COVID-19.

V and J are TRBV5-1 and TRBJ2-2, with D hard to call. The CDR3 spans 13 residues. Germline loops: CDR1 SGHRS, CDR2 YFSETQ. Between the trimmed V and J ends, which lost 0 bases and 6 bases, there was a span of 6 bases. The CDR3 loop reads CASSLGQAGELFF. CDR3 sequence (DNA): TGCGCCAGCAGCTTGGGTCAGGCCGGGGAGCTGTTTTTT.

There are a few counts of this clone. CDR3 protein: CASSRGLVRGNEQFF. For the CDR3, the DNA is TGTGCCAGCAGCCGTGGACTAGTAAGGGGCAATGAGCAGTTCTTC. V usage is TRBV6-6 and J usage is TRBJ2-1, with 7 bases matching TRBD2. CDR1 and CDR2 from the germline V gene are MNHNY and SVGAGI (reference sequence). The trim removed 6 bases at V and 6 bases at J, leaving 11 bases unmatched. The CDR3 spans 15 residues.

This chain joins TRBV19 and TRBJ1-1; D gene unclear. The CDR3 loop spans 14 amino acids. The V end lost 3 bases, the J end lost 1 base, and 9 bases lay between the germline ends. CDR1 is LNHDA and CDR2 is SQIVND in the germline V gene (reference sequence). The CDR3 nucleotides are TGTGCCAGTAGTATCGGGTGGCAGAACACTGAAGCTTTCTTT. It specifies CASSIGWQNTEAFF.

The V and J genes are TRBV7-3 and TRBJ2-2, with 9 bases that match TRBD2. This CDR3 has 16 amino acids. V lost 6 bases, J lost 3 bases, and 8 bases stayed unmatched. Germline lookup yields CDR1 SGHTA and CDR2 FQGTGA. The CDR3 here is CASRSSGTTYTGELFF. DNA for the CDR3: TGTGCCAGCAGATCTAGCGGGACGACCTACACCGGGGAGCTGTTTTTT.

This clone has a handful of counts. The gene calls are TRBV7-9 and TRBJ1-2; D gene ambiguous. V lost 0 bases to trimming and J lost 0 bases, with 11 bases between them. This CDR3 has 16 residues. CDR1 SEHNR and CDR2 FQNEAQ come from the germline V gene (reference sequence). The CDR3 loop is CASSLAPDGANYGYTF. The CDR3 DNA reads as TGTGCCAGCAGCTTAGCCCCCGACGGGGCTAACTATGGCTACACCTTC.

The V and J genes are TRBV7-9 and TRBJ2-2; TRBD1 matches 7 bases. V lost 5 bases, J lost 2 bases, and 5 bases stayed unmatched. This CDR3 comprises 15 residues. Per the germline V gene, CDR1 is SEHNR and CDR2 is FQNEAQ (reference sequence). CDR3 sequence: CASSQGVINTGELFF. CDR3 DNA: TGTGCCAGCAGCCAGGGGGTTATAAACACCGGGGAGCTGTTTTTT.

The chain links TRBV24-1 to TRBJ2-3, with 10 bases that match TRBD2. V trimming: 4 bases; J trimming: 1 base; junction bases outside the gene matches: 1. The germline V gene encodes CDR1 KGHDR and CDR2 SFDVKD. This CDR3 comprises 15 residues. In nucleotides, the CDR3 is TGTGCCACCAGTGAAGCGGGGGGGGGCACAGATACGCAGTATTTT. This encodes CATSEAGGGTDTQYF.

J is TRBJ2-5 and V is TRBV20-1; D is uncertain. The germline CDR1 and CDR2 sequences are DFQATT and SNEGSKA (reference sequence). V was shortened by 3 bases and J by 2 bases, with 7 bases between the two germline ends. This CDR3 is 12 amino acids long. The CDR3 region has the DNA TGCAGTGCTAGTGTACAGCAAGAGACCCAGTACTTC. This gives the protein CSASVQQETQYF.

The chain is built from TRBV5-1 and TRBJ1-2, with D perhaps TRBD1 (5 bases). V was pared by 0 bases and J by 3 bases, with 9 bases between. This CDR3 is 14 amino acids long. Germline V gene sequence: CDR1 SGHRS, CDR2 YFSETQ. The CDR3 loop is CASSLGQGYYGYTF. Here the CDR3 DNA reads TGCGCCAGCAGCTTGGGCCAGGGCTACTATGGCTACACCTTC.

The chain recombines TRBV3-1 (or the pseudogene TRBV3-2) with TRBJ2-5, with D possibly being TRBD2 (5 bases). This CDR3 comprises 18 residues. Germline assignment: CDR1 LGHDT and CDR2 YNNKEL (reference sequence). The ends were cut back, 0 bases at V and 2 bases at J, with 19 bases in the middle. CDR3 residues: CASSQDSRIANTQETQYF. CDR3 bases: TGTGCCAGCAGCCAAGATAGTCGCATAGCGAACACGCAAGAGACCCAGTACTTC.

The chain is built from TRBV7-3 and TRBJ2-2, with 7 bases lining up with TRBD1. CDR3 length: 14 residues. Germline V gives CDR1 SGHTA, CDR2 FQGTGA. V was clipped by 5 bases and J by 6 bases; unmatched bases: 6. The CDR3 nucleotides are TGTGCCAGCAGCGCACTAGGGGGCGCCGGGGAGCTGTTTTTT. Amino acids: CASSALGGAGELFF.

The chain combines TRBV28 with TRBJ2-5; the match to TRBD2 covers 9 bases. CDR3 length: 16 amino acids. Looked up from germline, CDR1 is MDHEN and CDR2 is SYDVKM. With 5 bases clipped from V and 3 bases from J, the junction kept 10 bases outside the gene matches. The CDR3 reads CASSLGLAQTKETQYF. The CDR3 DNA reads as TGTGCCAGCAGTCTGGGACTAGCTCAAACAAAAGAGACCCAGTACTTC.

This clone was seen only a few times. The chain is built from TRBV6-2 or TRBV6-3 and TRBJ1-2, with no clear D. The CDR3 spans 15 residues. Trimming shortened V by 0 bases and J by 6 bases, and 14 bases separated the two germline ends. Germline assignment: CDR1 MNHEY and CDR2 SVGEGT. The chain's CDR3 is CASSYSSGNVHGYTF. CDR3 DNA: TGTGCCAGCAGTTACTCCTCCGGGAATGTTCATGGCTACACCTTC.

This clone turned up a few times. The genes are TRBV2 and TRBJ2-1; D possibly corresponds to TRBD1 (5 bases). The CDR3 is 13 residues long. V was clipped by 6 bases and J by 2 bases, with 8 bases between them. The germline V gene encodes CDR1 SNHLY and CDR2 FYNNEI. CDR3 sequence reads: CASRGRTYNEQFF. The CDR3 coding sequence is TGTGCCAGCAGGGGGCGCACCTACAATGAGCAGTTCTTC.

The chain employs TRBV9 and TRBJ2-5, with 10 bases aligning to TRBD1. Germline V lookup: CDR1 SGDLS, CDR2 YYNGEE. This CDR3 region has 14 residues. V shed 4 bases, J shed 7 bases, and the junction held 7 bases outside the gene matches. The CDR3 sequence: CASSPTGTGATQYF. CDR3 bases: TGTGCCAGCAGCCCCACCGGGACAGGGGCGACCCAGTACTTC.

The chain links TRBV4-2 to TRBJ1-1; a possible D gene is TRBD1 (6 bases). The V end was cut by 0 bases, the J end by 0 bases, with 14 bases between. CDR3 length: 17 amino acids. Germline CDR1 reads LGHNA; CDR2 reads YNFKEQ. Written as DNA, the CDR3 is TGTGCCAGCAGCCAAGATCGGGGGGCTGAGATGAACACTGAAGCTTTCTTT. It specifies CASSQDRGAEMNTEAFF.

This clone showed up just a few times. The J gene is TRBJ1-6, the V gene TRBV7-2; the D is unclear. V shed 3 bases and J shed 5 bases, with 5 bases lying between them. The CDR3 is 13 amino acids. CDR1 and CDR2 from the germline V gene are SGHTA and FQGNSA. The CDR3 spells CASSFVNNSPLHF. The CDR3 DNA sequence: TGTGCCAGCAGCTTTGTCAATAATTCACCCCTCCACTTT.

V gene TRBV4-2 combines with J gene TRBJ2-5, with 8 positions matching TRBD2. The germline gives CDR1 LGHNA, CDR2 YNFKEQ. This CDR3 comprises 16 residues. Losses at the gene ends were 4 bases for V and 1 base for J; bases not matched to a gene: 8. This chain's CDR3 is CASSPHPTSGQETQYF. The CDR3 bases are TGTGCCAGCAGCCCACACCCCACTAGCGGCCAAGAGACCCAGTACTTC.

The chain is built from TRBV6-5 and TRBJ1-1; D perhaps matches TRBD1 (6 bases). The germline V gene encodes CDR1 MNHEY and CDR2 SVGAGI. V lost 8 bases, J lost 1 base, and 17 bases lay in between. The CDR3 has 15 amino acids. CDR3 amino acids: CASGVAGAANTEAFF. CDR3 DNA sequence: TGTGCCAGCGGGGTAGCGGGGGCGGCGAACACTGAAGCTTTCTTT.

The rearrangement links TRBV4-2 to TRBJ2-7; D unresolved. The germline CDR1 and CDR2 sequences are LGHNA and YNFKEQ. The CDR3 length is 13 residues. Trimming took off 1 base at V and 1 base at J, with 5 bases between the two ends. The CDR3 nucleotides are TGTGCCAGCAGCCAAGGGCGGTCCTACGAGCAGTACTTC. It is translated as CASSQGRSYEQYF.

The rearrangement uses TRBV3-1 (or the pseudogene TRBV3-2) and TRBJ1-1; no reliable D call. The CDR3 contains 14 residues. Germline CDR1 reads LGHDT; CDR2 reads YNNKEL (reference sequence). The V and J ends lost 4 bases and 4 bases respectively, with 13 bases between them. The CDR3 DNA follows: TGTGCCAGCAGCCGTGGGGAGTTGACCACTGAAGCTTTCTTT. Translated, it gives CASSRGELTTEAFF.